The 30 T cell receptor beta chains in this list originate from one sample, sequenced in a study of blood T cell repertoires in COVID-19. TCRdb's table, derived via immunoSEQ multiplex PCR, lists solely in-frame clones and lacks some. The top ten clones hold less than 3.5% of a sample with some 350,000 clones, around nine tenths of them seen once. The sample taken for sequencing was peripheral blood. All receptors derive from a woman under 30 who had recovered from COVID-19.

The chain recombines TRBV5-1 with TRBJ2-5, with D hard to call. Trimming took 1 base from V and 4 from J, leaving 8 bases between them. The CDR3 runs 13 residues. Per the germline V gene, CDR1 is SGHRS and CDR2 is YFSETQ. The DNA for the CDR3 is TGCGCCAGCAGCTTGAAGTCGAGAGAGACCCAGTACTTC. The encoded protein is CASSLKSRETQYF. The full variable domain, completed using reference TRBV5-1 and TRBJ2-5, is KAGVTQTPRYLIKTRGQQVTLSCSPISGHRSVSWYQQTPGQGLQFLFEYFSETQRNKGNFPGRFSGRQFSNSRSEMNVSTLELGDSALYLCASSLKSRETQYFGPGTRLLVL.

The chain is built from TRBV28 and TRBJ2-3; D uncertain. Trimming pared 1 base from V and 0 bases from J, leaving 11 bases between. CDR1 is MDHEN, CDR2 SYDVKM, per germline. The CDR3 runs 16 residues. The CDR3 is CASSLSPRMSTDTQYF. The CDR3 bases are TGTGCCAGCAGTTTATCCCCTAGAATGAGCACAGATACGCAGTATTTT. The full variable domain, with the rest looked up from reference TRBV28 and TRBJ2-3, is DVKVTQSSRYLVKRTGEKVFLECVQDMDHENMFWYRQDPGLGLRLIYFSYDVKMKEKGDIPEGYSVSREKKERFSLILESASTNQTSMYLCASSLSPRMSTDTQYFGPGTRLTVL.

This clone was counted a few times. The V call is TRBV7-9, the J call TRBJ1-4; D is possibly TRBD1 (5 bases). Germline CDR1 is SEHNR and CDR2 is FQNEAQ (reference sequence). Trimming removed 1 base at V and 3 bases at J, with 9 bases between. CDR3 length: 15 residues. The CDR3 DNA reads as TGTGCCAGCAGCTTAGGGAGGGGAGCTAATGAAAAACTGTTTTTT. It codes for CASSLGRGANEKLFF. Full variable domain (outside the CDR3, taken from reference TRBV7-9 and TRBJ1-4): DTGVSQNPRHKITKRGQNVTFRCDPISEHNRLYWYRQTLGQGPEFLTYFQNEAQLEKSRLLSDRFSAERPKGSFSTLEIQRTEQGDSAMYLCASSLGRGANEKLFFGSGTQLSVL.

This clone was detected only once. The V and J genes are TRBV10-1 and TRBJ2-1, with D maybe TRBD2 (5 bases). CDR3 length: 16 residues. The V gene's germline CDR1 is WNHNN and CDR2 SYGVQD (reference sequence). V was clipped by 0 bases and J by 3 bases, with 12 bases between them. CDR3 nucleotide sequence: TGCGCCAGCAGTGAGTCGAAGTCTAGCTTCTACAATGAGCAGTTCTTC. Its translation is CASSESKSSFYNEQFF.

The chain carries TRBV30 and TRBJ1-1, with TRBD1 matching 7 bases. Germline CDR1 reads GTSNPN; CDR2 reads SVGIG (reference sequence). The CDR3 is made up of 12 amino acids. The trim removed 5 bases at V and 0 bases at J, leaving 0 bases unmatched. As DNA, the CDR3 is TGTGCCTGGGACAGGGTGAACACTGAAGCTTTCTTT. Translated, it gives CAWDRVNTEAFF.

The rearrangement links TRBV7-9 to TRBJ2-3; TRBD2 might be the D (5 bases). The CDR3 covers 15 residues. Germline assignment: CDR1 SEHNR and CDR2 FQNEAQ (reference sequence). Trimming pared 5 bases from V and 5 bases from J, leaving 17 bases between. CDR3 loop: CASSRLALGIDTQYF. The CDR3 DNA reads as TGTGCCAGCAGCCGGCTAGCTCTTGGGATAGATACGCAGTATTTT.

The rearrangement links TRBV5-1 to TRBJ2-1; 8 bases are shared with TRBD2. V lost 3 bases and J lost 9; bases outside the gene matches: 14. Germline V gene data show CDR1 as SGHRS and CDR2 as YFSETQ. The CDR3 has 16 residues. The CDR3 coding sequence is TGCGCCAGCAGCTGGAACCGAGGAAGCGGGAGCAGTGAGCAGTTCTTC. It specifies CASSWNRGSGSSEQFF.

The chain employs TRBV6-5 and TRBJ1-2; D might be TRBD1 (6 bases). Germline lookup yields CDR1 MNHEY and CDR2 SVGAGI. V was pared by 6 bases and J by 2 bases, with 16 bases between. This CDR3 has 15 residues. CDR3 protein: CASRPQGQLNYGYTF. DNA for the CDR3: TGTGCCAGCAGGCCTCAAGGACAGCTCAACTATGGCTACACCTTC.

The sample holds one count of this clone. This CDR3 reads CASSDRVGTEAFF. The CDR3 DNA reads TGTGCCAGCTCGGACAGGGTGGGCACTGAAGCTTTCTTT. The chain employs TRBV18 and TRBJ1-1; 8 nucleotides agree with TRBD1. The CDR3 length is 13 residues. Per the germline V gene, CDR1 is KGHSH and CDR2 is LQKENI. The trim removed 6 bases at V and 4 bases at J, leaving 4 bases unmatched.

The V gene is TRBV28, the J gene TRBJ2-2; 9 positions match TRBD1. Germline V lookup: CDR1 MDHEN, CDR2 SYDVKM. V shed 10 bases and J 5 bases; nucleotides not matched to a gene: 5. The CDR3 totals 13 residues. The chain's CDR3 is CAIGQGRTGELFF. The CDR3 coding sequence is TGTGCCATCGGACAGGGGAGGACCGGGGAGCTGTTTTTT.

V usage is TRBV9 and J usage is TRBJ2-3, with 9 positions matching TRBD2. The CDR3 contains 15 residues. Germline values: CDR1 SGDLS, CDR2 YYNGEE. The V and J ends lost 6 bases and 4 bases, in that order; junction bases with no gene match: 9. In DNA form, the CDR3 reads TGTGCCAGCACCATAGCGGGAGCGCAAGCAGATACGCAGTATTTT. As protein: CASTIAGAQADTQYF.

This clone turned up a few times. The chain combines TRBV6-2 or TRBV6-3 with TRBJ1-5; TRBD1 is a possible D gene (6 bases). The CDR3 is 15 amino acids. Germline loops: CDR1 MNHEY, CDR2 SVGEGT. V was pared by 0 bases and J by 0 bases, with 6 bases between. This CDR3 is CASSYSGGSNQPQHF. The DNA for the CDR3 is TGTGCCAGCAGTTACTCAGGGGGTAGCAATCAGCCCCAGCATTTT.

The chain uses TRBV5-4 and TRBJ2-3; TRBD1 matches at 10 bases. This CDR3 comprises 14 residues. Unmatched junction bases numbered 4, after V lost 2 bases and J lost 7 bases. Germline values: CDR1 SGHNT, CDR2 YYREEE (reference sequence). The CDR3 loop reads CASSLDRGRNTQYF. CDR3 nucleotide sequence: TGTGCCAGCAGCTTAGACAGGGGGCGAAATACGCAGTATTTT.

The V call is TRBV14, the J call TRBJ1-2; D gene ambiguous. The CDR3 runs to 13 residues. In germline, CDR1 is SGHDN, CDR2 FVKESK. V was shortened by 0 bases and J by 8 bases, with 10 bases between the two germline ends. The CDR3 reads CASSQDNRRGYTF. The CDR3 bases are TGTGCCAGCAGCCAAGATAATCGGAGGGGCTACACCTTC.

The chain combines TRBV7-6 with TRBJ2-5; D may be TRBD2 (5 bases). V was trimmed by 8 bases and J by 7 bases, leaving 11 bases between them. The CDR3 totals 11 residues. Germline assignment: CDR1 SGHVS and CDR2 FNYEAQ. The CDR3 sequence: CASAITRTQYF. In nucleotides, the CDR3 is TGTGCCAGCGCTATAACTAGGACCCAGTACTTC. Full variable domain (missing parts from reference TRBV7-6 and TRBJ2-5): GAGVSQSPRYKVTKRGQDVALRCDPISGHVSLYWYRQALGQGPEFLTYFNYEAQQDKSGLPNDRFSAERPEGSISTLTIQRTEQRDSAMYRCASAITRTQYFGPGTRLLVL.

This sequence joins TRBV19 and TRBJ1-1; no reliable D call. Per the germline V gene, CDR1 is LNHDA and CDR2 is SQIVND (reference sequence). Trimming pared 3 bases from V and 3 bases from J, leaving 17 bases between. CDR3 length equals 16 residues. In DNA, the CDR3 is TGTGCCAGTAGTATTATCTACGCGGGAAAGGACACTGAAGCTTTCTTT. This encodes CASSIIYAGKDTEAFF. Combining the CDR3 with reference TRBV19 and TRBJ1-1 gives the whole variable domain DGGITQSPKYLFRKEGQNVTLSCEQNLNHDAMYWYRQDPGQGLRLIYYSQIVNDFQKGDIAEGYSVSREKKESFPLTVTSAQKNPTAFYLCASSIIYAGKDTEAFFGQGTRLTVV.

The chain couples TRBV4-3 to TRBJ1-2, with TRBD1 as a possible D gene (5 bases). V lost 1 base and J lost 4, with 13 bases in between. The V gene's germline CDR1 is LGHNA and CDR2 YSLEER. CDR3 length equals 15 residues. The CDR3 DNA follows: TGCGCCAGCAGCCAAGTGGGGGGAGACGTCTATGGCTACACCTTC. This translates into CASSQVGGDVYGYTF.

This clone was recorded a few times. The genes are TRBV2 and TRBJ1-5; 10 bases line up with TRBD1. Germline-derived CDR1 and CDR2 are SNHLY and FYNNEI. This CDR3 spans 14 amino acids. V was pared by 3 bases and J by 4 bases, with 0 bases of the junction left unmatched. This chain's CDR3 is CASSEDRGNQPQHF. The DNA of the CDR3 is TGTGCCAGCAGTGAGGACAGGGGGAATCAGCCCCAGCATTTT.

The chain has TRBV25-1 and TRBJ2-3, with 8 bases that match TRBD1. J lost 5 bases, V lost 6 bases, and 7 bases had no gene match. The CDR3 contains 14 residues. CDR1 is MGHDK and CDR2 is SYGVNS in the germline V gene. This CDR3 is CASRGTGGLDTQYF. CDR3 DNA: TGTGCCAGCAGGGGTACAGGGGGGTTAGATACGCAGTATTTT.

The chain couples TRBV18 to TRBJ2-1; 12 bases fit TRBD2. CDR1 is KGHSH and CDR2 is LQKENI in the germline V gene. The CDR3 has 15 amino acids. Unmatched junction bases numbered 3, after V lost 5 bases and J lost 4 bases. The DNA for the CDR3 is TGTGCCAGCTCAGGGACTAGCGGGCCTTACAATGAGCAGTTCTTC. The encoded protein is CASSGTSGPYNEQFF. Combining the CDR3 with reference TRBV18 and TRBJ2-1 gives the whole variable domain NAGVMQNPRHLVRRRGQEARLRCSPMKGHSHVYWYRQLPEEGLKFMVYLQKENIIDESGMPKERFSAEFPKEGPSILRIQQVVRGDSAAYFCASSGTSGPYNEQFFGPGTRLTVL.

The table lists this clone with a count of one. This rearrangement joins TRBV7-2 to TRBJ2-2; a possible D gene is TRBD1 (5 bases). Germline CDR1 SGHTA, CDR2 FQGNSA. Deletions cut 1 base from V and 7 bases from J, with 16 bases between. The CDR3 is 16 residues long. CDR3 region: CASSLDRTSYHGELFF. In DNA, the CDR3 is TGTGCCAGCAGCTTAGACAGGACCTCGTACCACGGGGAGCTGTTTTTT.

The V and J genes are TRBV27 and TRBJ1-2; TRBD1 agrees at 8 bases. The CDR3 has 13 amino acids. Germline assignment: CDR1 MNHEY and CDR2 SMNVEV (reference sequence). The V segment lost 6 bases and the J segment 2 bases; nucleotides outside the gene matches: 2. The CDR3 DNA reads TGTGCCAGCAGCCGACAGGGGAACTATGGCTACACCTTC. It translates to CASSRQGNYGYTF.

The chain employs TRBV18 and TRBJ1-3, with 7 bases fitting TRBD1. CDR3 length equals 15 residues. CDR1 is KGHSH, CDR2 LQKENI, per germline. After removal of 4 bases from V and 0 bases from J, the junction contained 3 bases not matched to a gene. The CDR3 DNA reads TGTGCCAGCTCACTGGACAGGAGCTCTGGAAACACCATATATTTT. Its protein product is CASSLDRSSGNTIYF.

Here the CDR3 DNA reads TGCGCCAGCAGCCGGGATCGTGGAGACAAGAGACACCAAATGAATTCACCCCTCCACTTT. This sequence encodes CASSRDRGDKRHQMNSPLHF. The V call is TRBV5-1, the J call TRBJ1-6; D is unclear. The germline V gene encodes CDR1 SGHRS and CDR2 YFSETQ. Trimming left V 4 bases short and J 7 bases short, with 30 bases between. The CDR3 extends over 20 amino acids.

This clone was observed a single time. CDR3 sequence reads: CASRDNNQPQHF. The CDR3 DNA reads as TGTGCCAGCCGGGACAACAATCAGCCCCAGCATTTT. V usage is TRBV19 and J usage is TRBJ1-5, with D perhaps TRBD1 (6 bases). This CDR3 is built from 12 residues. Germline CDR1 and CDR2: LNHDA and SQIVND (reference sequence). V was trimmed by 9 bases and J by 3 bases, leaving 9 bases between them. Full variable domain (outside the CDR3, taken from reference TRBV19 and TRBJ1-5): DGGITQSPKYLFRKEGQNVTLSCEQNLNHDAMYWYRQDPGQGLRLIYYSQIVNDFQKGDIAEGYSVSREKKESFPLTVTSAQKNPTAFYLCASRDNNQPQHFGDGTRLSIL.

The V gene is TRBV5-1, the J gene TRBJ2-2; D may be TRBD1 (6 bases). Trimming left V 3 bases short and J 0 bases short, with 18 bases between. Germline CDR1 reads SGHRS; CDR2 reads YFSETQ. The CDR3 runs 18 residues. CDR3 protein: CASSWTAWTASNTGELFF. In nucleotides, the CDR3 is TGCGCCAGCAGCTGGACAGCGTGGACAGCCTCGAACACCGGGGAGCTGTTTTTT.

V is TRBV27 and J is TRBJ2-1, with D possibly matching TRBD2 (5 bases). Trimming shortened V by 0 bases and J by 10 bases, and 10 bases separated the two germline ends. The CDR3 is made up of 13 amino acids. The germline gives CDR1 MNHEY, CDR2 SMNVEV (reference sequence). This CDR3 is CASSLSIQREQFF. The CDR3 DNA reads TGTGCCAGCAGTTTATCGATCCAGCGGGAGCAGTTCTTC.

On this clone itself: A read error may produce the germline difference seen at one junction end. CDR3 sequence (DNA): TGTGCCAGCAGCCAAGCGGGGACAGGCGAGGGCATCTCCTTC. Amino acid sequence: CASSQAGTGEGISF. The chain is built from TRBV14 and TRBJ1-2; 8 bases agree with TRBD1. Germline CDR1 and CDR2: SGHDN and FVKESK. The CDR3 has 14 amino acids.

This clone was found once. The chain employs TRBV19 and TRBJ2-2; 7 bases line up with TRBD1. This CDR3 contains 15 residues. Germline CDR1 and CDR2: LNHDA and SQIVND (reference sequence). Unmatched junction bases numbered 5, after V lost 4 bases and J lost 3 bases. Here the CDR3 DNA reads TGTGCCAGTAGTAACGAGGGACAGTACACCGGGGAGCTGTTTTTT. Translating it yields CASSNEGQYTGELFF.

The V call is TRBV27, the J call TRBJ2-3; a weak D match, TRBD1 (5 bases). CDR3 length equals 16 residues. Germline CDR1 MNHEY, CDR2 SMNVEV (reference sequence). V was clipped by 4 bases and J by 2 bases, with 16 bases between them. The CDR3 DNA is TGTGCCAGCAGTTCCCAGGGTCCGGGCGTCACAGATACGCAGTATTTT. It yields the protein CASSSQGPGVTDTQYF.